These T cell receptor beta chains were read from a single sample in a study of shared T cell receptors in the human thymus. Repertoires were generated with immunoSEQ multiplex PCR, while TCRdb's copy carries only in-frame clones and drops some. Found here are hundreds of thousands of clones, about 87% of them singletons; the top ten hold under 0.01%. This sample was shared with a second study, whose subject was human thymus T cells.

Sequencing used thymocytes. Every receptor here comes from a boy under three years old with a congenital heart defect. Each CDR3 is given with its conserved first and last residue. A D gene is named only where the DNA matches it firmly. Clone size is not always given. Where it is, it says once, few, many or a class for expanded clones.

cdr3_nt: TGTGCCAGCAGACCCAATACTAGCGGGGGGCACTACGAGCAGTACTTC; cdr3_aa: CASRPNTSGGHYEQYF; v_call: TRBV7-2; clone_size: -; d_call: TRBD2; j_call: TRBJ2-7
cdr3_nt: TGTGCCAGCAGTCCACGCGGGGGGGCCCAGTCCTACAATGAGCAGTTCTTC; cdr3_aa: CASSPRGGAQSYNEQFF; v_call: TRBV2; clone_size: few; d_call: TRBD2; j_call: TRBJ2-1
cdr3_nt: TGTGCCAGCAGCGACAGGGGGTCCTACGAGCAGTACTTC; cdr3_aa: CASSDRGSYEQYF; v_call: TRBV27; clone_size: -; d_call: TRBD1; j_call: TRBJ2-7
cdr3_nt: TGCGCCAGCAGTCAATCTATAGCTTTCTTT; cdr3_aa: CASSQSIAFF; v_call: TRBV23-1; clone_size: -; d_call: -; j_call: TRBJ1-1
cdr3_nt: TGTGCCAGCAGGGGGACATCCTATGGCTACACCTTC; cdr3_aa: CASRGTSYGYTF; v_call: TRBV2; clone_size: -; d_call: -; j_call: TRBJ1-2
cdr3_nt: TGCGCCAGCAGCTTGGGAGAATCCTACAATGAGCAGTTCTTC; cdr3_aa: CASSLGESYNEQFF; v_call: TRBV5-1; clone_size: once; d_call: -; j_call: TRBJ2-1
cdr3_nt: TGTGCCAGCAGAGACCCGGGACAAACTACAGATACGCAGTATTTT; cdr3_aa: CASRDPGQTTDTQYF; v_call: TRBV2; clone_size: -; d_call: -; j_call: TRBJ2-3
cdr3_nt: TGTGCCAGCAGGAGAGTGGACAGCCCCTACGAGCAGTACTTC; cdr3_aa: CASRRVDSPYEQYF; v_call: TRBV28; clone_size: -; d_call: -; j_call: TRBJ2-7
cdr3_nt: TGTGCCAGCAGCCTTGTGATGGTCGGAGACACCGGGGAGCTGTTTTTT; cdr3_aa: CASSLVMVGDTGELFF; v_call: TRBV7-9; clone_size: -; d_call: -; j_call: TRBJ2-2
cdr3_nt: TGTGCCTGGAGTGAGTCGGGACAGGGATTAGTTAAGGGGTCGGGCACTGAAGCTTTCTTT; cdr3_aa: CAWSESGQGLVKGSGTEAFF; v_call: TRBV30; clone_size: -; d_call: TRBD1; j_call: TRBJ1-1
cdr3_nt: TGTGCCAGCAGTTTATGGGGAATAGGACAGGGTGGAACCCAGCCCCAGCATTTT; cdr3_aa: CASSLWGIGQGGTQPQHF; v_call: TRBV28; clone_size: -; d_call: TRBD1; j_call: TRBJ1-5
cdr3_nt: TGTGCCAGCAGCTTAGCCGCAGGAACTTTAGGTCAGCCCCAGCATTTT; cdr3_aa: CASSLAAGTLGQPQHF; v_call: TRBV7-8; clone_size: -; d_call: -; j_call: TRBJ1-5
cdr3_nt: TGCGCCAGCAGCGACCCTGCGGGACTAGCGGGAGAGGGCCCCCAGCAGTTCTTC; cdr3_aa: CASSDPAGLAGEGPQQFF; v_call: TRBV5-1; clone_size: -; d_call: TRBD2; j_call: TRBJ2-1
cdr3_nt: TGTGCCAGCAGTCATACCCGGGACAGCTATGGCTACACCTTC; cdr3_aa: CASSHTRDSYGYTF; v_call: TRBV27; clone_size: -; d_call: TRBD1; j_call: TRBJ1-2
cdr3_nt: TGCGCCAGCAGCCCAGGGACAGGGGGCGGTGGCTACACCTTC; cdr3_aa: CASSPGTGGGGYTF; v_call: TRBV5-1; clone_size: -; d_call: TRBD1; j_call: TRBJ1-2
cdr3_nt: TGTGCCAGCAGTTTAATAGGGGAACAGCCCCAGCATTTT; cdr3_aa: CASSLIGEQPQHF; v_call: TRBV27; clone_size: -; d_call: -; j_call: TRBJ1-5
cdr3_nt: TGTGCCAGCAGCCAAGCGGGGGGGGGCTACACCTTC; cdr3_aa: CASSQAGGGYTF; v_call: TRBV4-2; clone_size: -; d_call: -; j_call: TRBJ1-2
cdr3_nt: TGTGCCAGCAGTGGGTGCGGCACTGAAGCTTTCTTT; cdr3_aa: CASSGCGTEAFF; v_call: TRBV28; clone_size: -; d_call: -; j_call: TRBJ1-1
cdr3_nt: TGTGCCAGCTCATCCCATCAGCGGGAGGAGGCAGATACGCAGTATTTT; cdr3_aa: CASSSHQREEADTQYF; v_call: TRBV18; clone_size: -; d_call: TRBD2; j_call: TRBJ2-3
cdr3_nt: TGTGCCAGCAGCCAGGCAGGGGTTGGGAGCGAGCAGTACTTC; cdr3_aa: CASSQAGVGSEQYF; v_call: TRBV14; clone_size: -; d_call: -; j_call: TRBJ2-7
cdr3_nt: TGTGCCAGCAGCCAAGGTGGACTAGCGGGAGAAGTAGCCTACGAGCAGTACTTC; cdr3_aa: CASSQGGLAGEVAYEQYF; v_call: TRBV14; clone_size: -; d_call: TRBD2; j_call: TRBJ2-7
cdr3_nt: TGCGCCAGCAGCCGGTCGGACAGGGGGCATGATGGCTACACCTTC; cdr3_aa: CASSRSDRGHDGYTF; v_call: TRBV4-3; clone_size: -; d_call: TRBD1; j_call: TRBJ1-2
cdr3_nt: TGTGCCAGCAGCTTAGGATTTCGGGATAACTATGGCTACACCTTC; cdr3_aa: CASSLGFRDNYGYTF; v_call: TRBV11-2; clone_size: -; d_call: -; j_call: TRBJ1-2
cdr3_nt: TGTGCCAGCAGCCATACTCCCCTAGCAGCATGGACCCAGTACTTC; cdr3_aa: CASSHTPLAAWTQYF; v_call: TRBV7-6; clone_size: -; d_call: -; j_call: TRBJ2-5